These 4 T cell receptor beta chains were all obtained from the same sample, sequenced in a study of cytomegalovirus exposure and HLA in healthy donors. PCR involved 60 Vbeta and 13 Jbeta primers. Here immunoSEQ multiplex PCR was the method, and the copy in TCRdb shows in-frame clones only, minus some. This sample has 150,000 or so clones, with roughly 70% found just once. The sample comprised PBMCs. The receptors derive from a woman aged 55-70 years in good health and CMV-seropositive.

This clone was detected only a few times. The chain couples TRBV29-1 to TRBJ1-2; D is uncertain. The CDR3 totals 13 residues. In germline, CDR1 is SQVTM, CDR2 ANQGSEA. Trimming took off 6 bases at V and 2 bases at J, with 13 bases between the two ends. The CDR3 bases are TGCAGCGTGGAAAGGACTCCAAACTATGGCTACACCTTC. Its protein product is CSVERTPNYGYTF.

V is TRBV28 and J is TRBJ1-2, with D possibly being TRBD1 (6 bases). The CDR3 consists of 13 residues. The germline V gene has CDR1 MDHEN and CDR2 SYDVKM. V was shortened by 3 bases and J by 8 bases, with 13 bases between the two germline ends. In DNA form, the CDR3 reads TGTGCCAGCAGTTTTCTGGGGGCGCGGGGCTACACCTTC. Translating it yields CASSFLGARGYTF.

The V gene is TRBV11-3, the J gene TRBJ2-7; D gene unclear. This CDR3 is 14 amino acids long. The V gene lost 5 bases and the J gene lost 0 bases, with 11 bases spanning the gap. CDR1 is SGHNT and CDR2 is YENEEA in the germline V gene. The chain's CDR3 is CASSPFPGSYEQYF. CDR3 in DNA: TGTGCCAGCAGCCCGTTTCCGGGCTCCTACGAGCAGTACTTC.

The chain combines TRBV5-6 with TRBJ2-7, with 9 bases matching TRBD2. Germline loops: CDR1 SGHDT, CDR2 YYEEEE. This CDR3 has 15 amino acids. Trimming cost V 3 bases and J 2 bases; bases outside gene matches: 6. The CDR3 DNA reads as TGTGCCAGCAGCTCAATGACTAGCGGCCCCTACGAGCAGTACTTC. Protein product: CASSSMTSGPYEQYF.